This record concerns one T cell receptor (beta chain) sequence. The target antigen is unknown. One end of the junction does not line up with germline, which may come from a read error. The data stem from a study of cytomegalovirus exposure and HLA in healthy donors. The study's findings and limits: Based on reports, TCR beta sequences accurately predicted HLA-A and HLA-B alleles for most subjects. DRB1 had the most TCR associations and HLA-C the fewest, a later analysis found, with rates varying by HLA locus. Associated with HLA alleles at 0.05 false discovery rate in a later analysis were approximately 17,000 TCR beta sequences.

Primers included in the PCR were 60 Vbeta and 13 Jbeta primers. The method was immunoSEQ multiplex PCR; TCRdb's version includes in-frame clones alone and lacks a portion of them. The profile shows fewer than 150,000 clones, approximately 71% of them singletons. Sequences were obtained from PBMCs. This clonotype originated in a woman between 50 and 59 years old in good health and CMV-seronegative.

The CDR3 spells CSSSLSGSYGYTF. The CDR3 region has the DNA TGTTCCAGCAGCTTATCAGGCAGCTATGGCTACACCTTC. The chain couples TRBV7-9 to TRBJ1-2; D not resolved. The CDR3 is 13 residues long. CDR1 and CDR2 from the germline V gene are SEHNR and FQNEAQ (reference sequence).